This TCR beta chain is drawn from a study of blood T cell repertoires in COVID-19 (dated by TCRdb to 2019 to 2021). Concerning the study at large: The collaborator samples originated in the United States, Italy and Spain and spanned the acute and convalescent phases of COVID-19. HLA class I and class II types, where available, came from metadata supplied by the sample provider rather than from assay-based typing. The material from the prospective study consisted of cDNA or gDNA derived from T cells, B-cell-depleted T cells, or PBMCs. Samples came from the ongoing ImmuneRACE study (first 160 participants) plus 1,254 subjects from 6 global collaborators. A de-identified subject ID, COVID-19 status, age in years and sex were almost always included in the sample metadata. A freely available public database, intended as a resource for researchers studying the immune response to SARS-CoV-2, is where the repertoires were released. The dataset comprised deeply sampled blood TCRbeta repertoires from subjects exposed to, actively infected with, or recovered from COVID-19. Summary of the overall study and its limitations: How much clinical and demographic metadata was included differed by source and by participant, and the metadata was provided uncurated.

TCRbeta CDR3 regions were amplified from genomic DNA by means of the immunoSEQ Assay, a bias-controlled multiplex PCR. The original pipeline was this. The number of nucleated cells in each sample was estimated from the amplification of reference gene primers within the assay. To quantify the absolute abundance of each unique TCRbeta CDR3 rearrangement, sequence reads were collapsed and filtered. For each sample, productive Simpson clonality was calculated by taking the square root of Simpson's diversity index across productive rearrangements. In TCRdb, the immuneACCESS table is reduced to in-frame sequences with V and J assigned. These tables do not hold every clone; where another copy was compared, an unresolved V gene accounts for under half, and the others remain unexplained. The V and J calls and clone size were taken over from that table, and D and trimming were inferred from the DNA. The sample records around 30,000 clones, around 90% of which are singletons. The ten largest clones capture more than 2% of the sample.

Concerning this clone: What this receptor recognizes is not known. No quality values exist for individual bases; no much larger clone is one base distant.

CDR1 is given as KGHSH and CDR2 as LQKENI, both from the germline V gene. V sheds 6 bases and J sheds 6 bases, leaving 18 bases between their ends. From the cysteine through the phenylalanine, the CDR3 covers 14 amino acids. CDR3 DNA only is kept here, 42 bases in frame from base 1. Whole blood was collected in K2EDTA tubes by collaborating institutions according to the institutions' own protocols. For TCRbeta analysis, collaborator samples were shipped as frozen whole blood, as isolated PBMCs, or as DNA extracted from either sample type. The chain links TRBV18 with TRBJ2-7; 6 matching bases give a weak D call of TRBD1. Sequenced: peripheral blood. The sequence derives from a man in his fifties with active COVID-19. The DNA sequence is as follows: TGTGCCAGCTCCCGTCGGGCCAGGGGCGGCGAGCAGTACTTC. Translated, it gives CASSRRARGGEQYF. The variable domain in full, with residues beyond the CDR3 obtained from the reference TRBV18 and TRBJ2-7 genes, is NAGVMQNPRHLVRRRGQEARLRCSPMKGHSHVYWYRQLPEEGLKFMVYLQKENIIDESGMPKERFSAEFPKEGPSILRIQQVVRGDSAAYFCASSRRARGGEQYFGPGTRLTVT.